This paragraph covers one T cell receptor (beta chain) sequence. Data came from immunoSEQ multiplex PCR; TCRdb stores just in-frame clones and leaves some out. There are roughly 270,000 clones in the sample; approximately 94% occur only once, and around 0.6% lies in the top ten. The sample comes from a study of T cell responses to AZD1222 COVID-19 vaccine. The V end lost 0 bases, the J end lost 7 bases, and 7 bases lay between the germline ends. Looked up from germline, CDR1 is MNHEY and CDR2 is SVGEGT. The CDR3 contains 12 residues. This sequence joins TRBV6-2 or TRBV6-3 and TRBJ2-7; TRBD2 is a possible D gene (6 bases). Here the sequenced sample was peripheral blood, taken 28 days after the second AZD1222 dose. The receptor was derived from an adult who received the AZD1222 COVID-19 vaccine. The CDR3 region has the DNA TGTGCCAGCAGTTACTCGGAGGGGGAGCAGTACTTC. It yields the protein CASSYSEGEQYF.